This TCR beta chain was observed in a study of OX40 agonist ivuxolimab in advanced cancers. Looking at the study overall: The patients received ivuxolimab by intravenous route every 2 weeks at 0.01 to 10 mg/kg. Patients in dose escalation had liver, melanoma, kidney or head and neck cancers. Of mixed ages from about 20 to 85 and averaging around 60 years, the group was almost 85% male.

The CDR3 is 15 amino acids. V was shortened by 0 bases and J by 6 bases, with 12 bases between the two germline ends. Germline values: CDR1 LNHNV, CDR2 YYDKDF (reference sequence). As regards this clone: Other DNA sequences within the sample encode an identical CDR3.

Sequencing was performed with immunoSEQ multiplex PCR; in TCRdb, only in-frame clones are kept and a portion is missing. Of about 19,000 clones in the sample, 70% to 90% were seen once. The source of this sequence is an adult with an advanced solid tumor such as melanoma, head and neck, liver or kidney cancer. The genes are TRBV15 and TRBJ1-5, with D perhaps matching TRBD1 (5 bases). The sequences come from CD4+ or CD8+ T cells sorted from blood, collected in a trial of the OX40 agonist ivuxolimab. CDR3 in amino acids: CATSRDRGVGQPQHF. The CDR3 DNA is TGTGCCACCAGCAGAGATCGGGGGGTAGGTCAGCCCCAGCATTTT.